The 26 T cell receptor beta chains in this list originate from one sample, sequenced in a study of blood T cell repertoires in COVID-19. The repertoire was sequenced with immunoSEQ multiplex PCR; TCRdb's copy has only in-frame clones and lacks some. The sample holds tens of thousands of clones, 86% seen once. Sequencing was done on a sample of peripheral blood. These receptors all stem from a human donor in a cohort sampled during active COVID-19.

The chain uses TRBV27 and TRBJ1-5; 8 nucleotides align to TRBD1. The CDR3 has 14 residues. CDR1 MNHEY and CDR2 SMNVEV come from the germline V gene (reference sequence). J was trimmed by 3 bases and V by 11 bases; bases with no gene match: 9. This CDR3 is CASAGTGNNQPQHF. DNA for the CDR3: TGTGCCTCAGCCGGGACAGGAAACAATCAGCCCCAGCATTTT.

This clone was counted a single time. The V call is TRBV19, the J call TRBJ2-2; TRBD2 aligns across 7 bases. The CDR3 totals 14 residues. Germline values: CDR1 LNHDA, CDR2 SQIVND (reference sequence). J lost 3 bases, V lost 7 bases, and 5 bases had no gene match. The DNA for the CDR3 is TGTGCCAGTACGCTGGGGGGGTACACCGGGGAGCTGTTTTTT. It specifies CASTLGGYTGELFF.

This rearrangement joins TRBV10-3 to TRBJ1-6; no firm D call. V was cut by 0 bases and J by 0 bases, with 12 bases left in between. This CDR3 has 18 amino acids. Germline CDR1 and CDR2: ENHRY and SYGVKD. The CDR3 DNA reads as TGTGCCATCAGTGAGTCGCGACAATACAGCTCCTATAATTCACCCCTCCACTTT. Translating gives CAISESRQYSSYNSPLHF.

The genes are TRBV11-2 and TRBJ2-7; a weak D match, TRBD1 (6 bases). Germline values: CDR1 SGHAT, CDR2 FQNNGV. This CDR3 region has 12 residues. Trimming stripped 5 bases from V and 3 bases from J, with 8 bases between. The CDR3 loop reads CASSPQGYEQYF. DNA for the CDR3: TGTGCCAGCAGCCCACAGGGCTACGAGCAGTACTTC.

The V gene is TRBV28, the J gene TRBJ2-3, with a possible D match to TRBD1 (5 bases). Germline V gene sequence: CDR1 MDHEN, CDR2 SYDVKM. Trimming took 2 bases from V and 5 from J, leaving 14 bases between them. The CDR3 extends over 15 amino acids. This chain's CDR3 is CASSLQGISQDTQYF. The DNA for the CDR3 is TGTGCCAGCAGTTTACAGGGCATTAGTCAAGATACGCAGTATTTT.

The V and J genes are TRBV15 and TRBJ2-1; TRBD1 matches 9 bases. V lost 7 bases and J lost 10; bases outside the gene matches: 14. The germline V gene has CDR1 LNHNV and CDR2 YYDKDF (reference sequence). The CDR3 contains 15 residues. Here the CDR3 DNA reads TGTGCCACCACCCAGGCCCGGACAGGGGCAAGGGAGCAGTTCTTC. The encoded protein is CATTQARTGAREQFF.

Within the sample, this clone is medium-sized (0.01 to 0.1%). The chain has TRBV10-2 and TRBJ2-1; 7 nucleotides match TRBD2. Germline assignment: CDR1 WSHSY and CDR2 SAAADI. Unmatched junction bases numbered 11, after V lost 8 bases and J lost 7 bases. The CDR3 sequence is 14 residues long. In nucleotides, the CDR3 is TGCGCCAGCGGGTCGGCGGGAGAGAAGAATGAGCAGTTCTTC. Protein product: CASGSAGEKNEQFF.

This clone has just a few counts. The rearrangement joins TRBV5-6 to TRBJ2-2, with 9 bases lining up with TRBD1. With V trimmed by 2 bases and J by 5 bases, 7 bases remained unmatched. This CDR3 contains 16 residues. Germline V lookup: CDR1 SGHDT, CDR2 YYEEEE. This chain's CDR3 is CASSFGTGSRTGELFF. The CDR3 bases are TGTGCCAGCAGCTTCGGGACAGGGTCGAGGACCGGGGAGCTGTTTTTT.

The chain carries TRBV4-3 and TRBJ2-1; no reliable D call. V was clipped by 0 bases and J by 4 bases, with 7 bases between them. CDR3 length: 14 amino acids. Germline CDR1 LGHNA, CDR2 YSLEER. CDR3 nucleotide sequence: TGCGCCAGCAGCCAAGATTTGCAGTACAATGAGCAGTTCTTC. Amino acid sequence: CASSQDLQYNEQFF.

In this sample, this clone turned up once. The chain couples TRBV6-2 or TRBV6-3 to TRBJ2-3; 12 bases line up with TRBD2. This CDR3 has 20 amino acids. Germline V gene lookup returns CDR1 MNHEY and CDR2 SVGEGT. With 0 bases clipped from V and 2 bases from J, the junction kept 12 bases outside the gene matches. The CDR3 DNA sequence: TGTGCCAGCAGTTACTCGTTTGGGACTAGCGGGCCTCGGACCACAGATACGCAGTATTTT. This sequence encodes CASSYSFGTSGPRTTDTQYF.

This chain uses TRBV7-4 with TRBJ2-1; 10 nucleotides line up with TRBD2. The CDR3 extends over 17 amino acids. CDR1 and CDR2 from the germline V gene are SGHVT and SQSDAQ. Trimming took 5 bases from V and 0 from J; bases not matched to a gene: 7. The CDR3: CASSQGLAASSYNEQFF. The CDR3 DNA is TGTGCCAGCAGCCAAGGACTAGCGGCAAGCTCCTACAATGAGCAGTTCTTC.

This clone has only a few counts. The rearrangement joins TRBV5-4 to TRBJ2-5; D remains unclear. V lost 0 bases and J lost 5, with 14 bases in between. The germline CDR1 and CDR2 sequences are SGHNT and YYREEE (reference sequence). The CDR3 length is 15 residues. CDR3 nucleotide sequence: TGTGCCAGCAGCTTGGAGGTTACCCTCGGGGAGACCCAGTACTTC. Translation gives CASSLEVTLGETQYF.

The chain recombines TRBV28 with TRBJ2-7, with TRBD1 identical over 8 bases. This CDR3 has 13 amino acids. Germline CDR1 MDHEN, CDR2 SYDVKM. J lost 0 bases, V lost 11 bases, and 6 bases had no gene match. For the CDR3, the DNA is TGTGCCTCCTCAGGGGGCGCCTCCTACGAGCAGTACTTC. It translates to CASSGGASYEQYF.

This clone turned up a few times. The chain employs TRBV3-1 (or the pseudogene TRBV3-2) and TRBJ2-5, with D possibly TRBD2 on 6 matching bases. Germline lookup yields CDR1 LGHDT and CDR2 YNNKEL (reference sequence). The CDR3 spans 15 residues. V shed 2 bases and J shed 2 bases, with 12 bases lying between them. CDR3 residues: CASSQSPGAQETQYF. The CDR3 nucleotides are TGTGCCAGCAGCCAATCACCGGGAGCACAAGAGACCCAGTACTTC.

CDR3: CASSLRGKGPYEQYF. The CDR3 DNA reads as TGTGCCAGCAGCTTAAGAGGGAAGGGCCCCTACGAGCAGTACTTC. The V call is TRBV11-3, the J call TRBJ2-7; D might be TRBD2 (5 bases). V lost 2 bases and J 2 bases, leaving 13 bases between the germline ends. From germline, CDR1 is SGHNT and CDR2 YENEEA. This CDR3 is built from 15 residues.

This chain joins TRBV7-2 and TRBJ2-1; maybe TRBD1 (6 bases). V was trimmed by 4 bases and J by 13 bases, leaving 11 bases between them. This CDR3 spans 11 amino acids. The germline CDR1 and CDR2 sequences are SGHTA and FQGNSA. The CDR3 is CASSYRTAQFF. The CDR3 DNA reads TGTGCCAGCAGCTATCGGACAGCACAGTTCTTC.

In this sample, this clone turned up once. This chain connects TRBV6-5 to TRBJ2-2; D possibly corresponds to TRBD1 (5 bases). V lost 7 bases and J lost 0, with 9 bases in between. Germline CDR1 and CDR2: MNHEY and SVGAGI. This CDR3 is 14 amino acids long. The CDR3 protein is CASNRQTNTGELFF. Written as DNA, the CDR3 is TGTGCCAGCAATAGACAGACGAACACCGGGGAGCTGTTTTTT.

The chain couples TRBV10-3 to TRBJ2-2; D ambiguous. Trimming cost V 5 bases and J 9 bases, with 13 bases left between them. The germline CDR1 and CDR2 sequences are ENHRY and SYGVKD. The CDR3 loop spans 13 amino acids. In DNA, the CDR3 is TGTGCCATCAGTTCCTCAGGAACCCGGGAGCTGTTTTTT. This encodes CAISSSGTRELFF.

The chain combines TRBV18 with TRBJ2-3; 7 bases fit TRBD1. Trimming cost V 5 bases and J 3 bases; bases outside gene matches: 11. This CDR3 has 16 residues. Germline lookup yields CDR1 KGHSH and CDR2 LQKENI. In nucleotides, the CDR3 is TGTGCCAGCTCATTCTCGACAGGGTCTACGACAGATACGCAGTATTTT. This codes for CASSFSTGSTTDTQYF.

The chain carries TRBV6-2 or TRBV6-3 and TRBJ2-3, with D possibly being TRBD1 (5 bases). Germline CDR1 and CDR2: MNHEY and SVGEGT. The CDR3 length is 14 residues. The V and J ends lost 3 bases and 2 bases respectively, with 9 bases between them. CDR3 protein: CASSYGAHTDTQYF. CDR3 nucleotide sequence: TGTGCCAGCAGTTATGGGGCCCACACAGATACGCAGTATTTT.

The chain couples TRBV7-2 to TRBJ2-2; D is possibly TRBD1 (6 bases). The V and J ends lost 4 bases and 0 bases respectively, with 12 bases between them. Germline assignment: CDR1 SGHTA and CDR2 FQGNSA. The CDR3 has 16 residues. The CDR3 sequence is CASSSYRESNTGELFF. In DNA form, the CDR3 reads TGTGCCAGCAGCTCATACAGGGAATCGAACACCGGGGAGCTGTTTTTT.

CDR3 residues: CASSYKTFTEAFF. CDR3 nucleotides: TGTGCCAGCAGTTACAAGACATTCACTGAAGCTTTCTTT. The chain employs TRBV6-2 or TRBV6-3 and TRBJ1-1; D call uncertain. The CDR3 loop spans 13 amino acids. V was pared by 2 bases and J by 4 bases, with 8 bases between. CDR1 MNHEY and CDR2 SVGEGT come from the germline V gene.

The chain is built from TRBV2 and TRBJ2-1; D gene unclear. The germline CDR1 and CDR2 sequences are SNHLY and FYNNEI. The CDR3 has 12 residues. V shed 1 base and J shed 8 bases, with 6 bases lying between them. The CDR3 here is CASSEDWHEQFF. The CDR3 DNA reads TGTGCCAGCAGTGAAGATTGGCATGAGCAGTTCTTC.

The chain links TRBV6-5 to TRBJ2-1; TRBD2 aligns across 11 bases. Germline trimming cut 5 bases from V and 2 bases from J; bases unmatched to any gene: 2. The germline gives CDR1 MNHEY, CDR2 SVGAGI. There are 15 residues in the CDR3. DNA for the CDR3: TGTGCCAGCAGTAATAGCGGGGGGGCCTACAATGAGCAGTTCTTC. The encoded protein is CASSNSGGAYNEQFF.

There are a few counts of this clone. This chain joins TRBV28 and TRBJ2-7, with D possibly TRBD2 on 7 matching bases. V lost 6 bases to trimming and J lost 6 bases, with 21 bases between them. The CDR3 runs to 15 residues. Per germline, CDR1 MDHEN and CDR2 SYDVKM. CDR3 coding DNA: TGTGCCAGCAGGCCGACGGGGGGCAGGGTGGGCGAGCAGTACTTC. It yields the protein CASRPTGGRVGEQYF.

The V gene is TRBV3-1 (or the pseudogene TRBV3-2), the J gene TRBJ2-3; weak D call: TRBD2 (5 bases). The ends were cut back, 4 bases at V and 6 bases at J, with 8 bases in the middle. The CDR3 loop spans 12 amino acids. Germline CDR1 and CDR2: LGHDT and YNNKEL (reference sequence). The CDR3 bases are TGTGCCAGCAGCCCTACGGGGGATACGCAGTATTTT. Its protein is CASSPTGDTQYF.